The 5 T cell receptor beta chains presented below share a single source sample, sequenced in a study of cytomegalovirus exposure and HLA in healthy donors. Generated by immunoSEQ multiplex PCR, the TCRdb table keeps only in-frame clones and is missing some. The data hold 55,000 to 80,000 clones, with 85% to 95% observed a single time. The sample consisted of PBMCs. The receptor set was obtained from a woman aged 18-29 years in good health and CMV-seropositive.

Only one count was recorded for this clone. CDR3 bases: TGCGCCAGCAGCCCAACGCGACAGGGCTACGAGCAGTACTTC. Translation gives CASSPTRQGYEQYF. This chain joins TRBV5-1 and TRBJ2-7; 7 nucleotides align to TRBD1. Germline V gene data show CDR1 as SGHRS and CDR2 as YFSETQ. The J segment lost 3 bases and the V segment lost 4 bases, leaving 7 bases of the junction unmatched. The CDR3 length is 14 residues.

This clone was seen once. The rearrangement uses TRBV28 and TRBJ1-6, with no clear D. The CDR3 contains 14 residues. V dropped 6 bases and J dropped 2 bases, with 8 bases sitting between them. Germline CDR1 and CDR2: MDHEN and SYDVKM. The CDR3 nucleotides are TGTGCCAGCAGGGTCGGGACCTATAATTCACCCCTCCACTTT. This sequence encodes CASRVGTYNSPLHF.

The chain employs TRBV18 and TRBJ1-4, with 8 bases fitting TRBD1. The ends lost 2 bases at V and 7 bases at J; junction bases unmatched: 3. There are 14 residues in the CDR3. Germline CDR1 reads KGHSH; CDR2 reads LQKENI. This CDR3 is CASSPSGGFEKLFF. CDR3 DNA sequence: TGTGCCAGCTCACCATCAGGGGGCTTTGAAAAACTGTTTTTT.

The V gene is TRBV28, the J gene TRBJ1-2; the D gene is possibly TRBD1 (5 bases). Trimming removed 6 bases from V and 1 base from J, with 15 bases in between. The length of the CDR3 is 15 residues. Germline V lookup: CDR1 MDHEN, CDR2 SYDVKM. The CDR3 DNA follows: TGTGCCAGCAGAACGACCGGGGGGGATAACTATGGCTACACCTTC. It specifies CASRTTGGDNYGYTF.

The genes are TRBV18 and TRBJ2-3, with 9 bases lining up with TRBD1. CDR3 size: 15 residues. Germline trimming cut 4 bases from V and 5 bases from J; bases unmatched to any gene: 7. Germline CDR1 and CDR2: KGHSH and LQKENI. The CDR3: CASSRDRERRDTQYF. In DNA, the CDR3 is TGTGCCAGCTCACGGGACAGGGAACGGCGAGATACGCAGTATTTT.